These 11 T cell receptor beta chains originate from one sample sequenced in a study of T cells in Graves' hyperthyroidism and ophthalmopathy. It was RNA transcripts that yielded the amplified TCR beta CDR3 regions. When the TCR CDR3 underwent first-round RT-PCR, the HTBI primer set was used. Via MiXCR, TCRdb re-called the multiplex PCR reads, giving one row per CDR3 protein. The sample lists 140,000 or so distinct CDR3 sequences; approximately 20% were seen once. Sample: blood. These receptors all stem from a woman aged 50 to 65 with Graves' hyperthyroidism that later progressed to Graves' ophthalmopathy.

The gene calls are TRBV4-1 and TRBJ1-5; 11 bases are a match to TRBD1. Looked up from germline, CDR1 is MGHRA and CDR2 is YSYEKL. Germline trimming cut 0 bases from V and 6 bases from J; bases unmatched to any gene: 4. This CDR3 region has 16 residues. As DNA, the CDR3 is TGCGCCAGCAGCCAAGACGGACAGGGGGCAACTCAGCCCCAGCATTTT. This translates into CASSQDGQGATQPQHF.

In this sample, this clonotype turned up many times. The V and J genes are TRBV5-6 and TRBJ2-1; 8 bases agree with TRBD2. The germline gives CDR1 SGHDT, CDR2 YYEEEE. This CDR3 is built from 15 residues. J was trimmed by 9 bases and V by 4 bases; bases with no gene match: 12. Here the CDR3 reads CASSRTGLGLGEQFF. The CDR3 DNA follows: TGTGCCAGCAGCCGAACGGGACTAGGGTTAGGTGAGCAGTTCTTC.

The V gene is TRBV28, the J gene TRBJ2-1; 8 nucleotides match TRBD1. Germline V gives CDR1 MDHEN, CDR2 SYDVKM. The trim removed 6 bases at V and 5 bases at J, leaving 12 bases unmatched. The CDR3 consists of 16 residues. The CDR3 region is CASRPSTGVYDNEQFF. DNA for the CDR3: TGTGCCAGCAGACCATCGACAGGGGTATATGACAATGAGCAGTTCTTC.

This clonotype showed up many times. The chain uses TRBV7-2 and TRBJ2-1; the D call may be TRBD1 or TRBD2 (6 bases each). The ends were cut back, 2 bases at V and 7 bases at J, with 15 bases in the middle. The CDR3 covers 15 residues. Germline CDR1 and CDR2: SGHTA and FQGNSA. The CDR3 sequence is CASSLKAGGRNEQFF. CDR3 nucleotide sequence: TGTGCCAGCAGCTTAAAGGCTGGGGGGCGGAATGAGCAGTTCTTC.

Notes on this clonotype: A read error is possible here, since a much larger clone lies one base away. The V gene is TRBV7-2, the J gene TRBJ1-5, with no clear D. This CDR3 contains 15 residues. Germline assignment: CDR1 SGHTA and CDR2 FQGNSA. Trimming pared 1 base from V and 2 bases from J, leaving 9 bases between. CDR3 in amino acids: CASSLGGRCNQPQHF. CDR3 coding DNA: TGTGCCAGCAGCTTAGGGGGTAGGTGCAATCAGCCCCAGCATTTT.

This clonotype was counted ten times or more. The chain combines TRBV20-1 with TRBJ2-3; D might be TRBD1 (5 bases). CDR1 is DFQATT and CDR2 is SNEGSKA in the germline V gene (reference sequence). The CDR3 contains 13 residues. Trimming cost V 0 bases and J 7 bases, with 11 bases left between them. The CDR3 is CSAREGGAYTQYF. The DNA for the CDR3 is TGCAGTGCTAGAGAGGGTGGGGCGTATACGCAGTATTTT.

This clonotype was recorded many times. This chain connects TRBV15 to TRBJ1-5, with D possibly being TRBD1 (6 bases). Germline values: CDR1 LNHNV, CDR2 YYDKDF (reference sequence). CDR3 size: 14 residues. The CDR3 sequence is CATSQGGSRQPQHF. The CDR3 nucleotides read TGTGCTACTAGCCAAGGGGGTAGTAGACAGCCCCAGCATTTT.

There are a few counts of this clonotype. V is TRBV28 and J is TRBJ1-6, with D unclear. CDR1 and CDR2 (germline): MDHEN, SYDVKM. The CDR3 runs to 14 residues. V lost 3 bases and J 7 bases, leaving 10 bases between the germline ends. DNA of the CDR3: TGTGCCAGCAGTTTTGGGCACAAAAATTCACCCCTCCACTTT. As protein: CASSFGHKNSPLHF.

The rearrangement links TRBV30 to TRBJ1-6; 7 bases map to TRBD1. The CDR3 contains 13 residues. CDR1 and CDR2 from the germline V gene are GTSNPN and SVGIG (reference sequence). Trimming at V came to 8 bases and at J to 7 bases, leaving 8 bases not matched to a gene. CDR3 in DNA: TGTGCCCAGAGGGCAGGGGGAAATTCACCCCTCCACTTT. Translating gives CAQRAGGNSPLHF.

This chain joins TRBV5-4 and TRBJ2-1, with 12 bases lining up with TRBD2. Germline V CDR1 and CDR2: SGHNT, YYREEE (reference sequence). The CDR3 totals 15 residues. V shed 4 bases, J shed 6 bases, and the junction held 5 bases outside the gene matches. The CDR3 region is CASSQRLAGANEQFF. The CDR3 coding sequence is TGTGCCAGCAGCCAAAGACTAGCGGGAGCCAATGAGCAGTTCTTC.

This clonotype was detected a few times. V is TRBV4-2 and J is TRBJ1-1, with D possibly TRBD1 on 5 matching bases. The CDR3 is 16 amino acids. V gave up 4 bases and J gave up 1 base, with 16 bases separating them. The germline CDR1 and CDR2 sequences are LGHNA and YNFKEQ. CDR3 nucleotides: TGTGCCAGCAGCCCCATCCGGGACGGAGAGAACACTGAAGCTTTCTTT. The encoded protein is CASSPIRDGENTEAFF.